A selection of T cell receptor beta chains follows, all from one sample in a study of molecular identifiers for immune sequencing clone quantification. One entry per CDR3 protein, called by TCRdb with MiXCR from the PCR reads. The sample contains 10,000 or so distinct CDR3 sequences, roughly 19% of which appear only once. The sequenced sample consisted of naive CD8+ T cells from blood, with Jurkat cell RNA spiked in. The receptors were gathered from a human donor in good health. Some libraries in this study had Jurkat cell RNA spiked in. Both conserved end residues are part of each CDR3. The order of the fields is D gene, clone size, J gene, V gene, CDR3 DNA, CDR3 protein. A D gene is named only where the DNA matches it firmly. Expanded clones are given a class, and other clones once, few, many or no size at all.

>-|medium-sized|TRBJ2-7|TRBV4-3
TGCGCCAGCAGCCAAGATGGGGGGTACGAGCAGTACTTC
CASSQDGGYEQYF
>TRBD2|medium-sized|TRBJ2-3|TRBV7-2
TGTGCCAGCAGCCGCCGCCTCGGAGCGGGAGGGCCCGGGAAAGATACGCAGTATTTT
CASSRRLGAGGPGKDTQYF
>-|medium-sized|TRBJ2-3|TRBV29-1
TGCAGCGTTCGGCGGAGCACAGATACGCAGTATTTT
CSVRRSTDTQYF
>-|many|TRBJ2-1|TRBV29-1
TGCAGCGTTGAGTTCGTTCTCAATGAGCAGTTCTTC
CSVEFVLNEQFF
>TRBD2|medium-sized|TRBJ2-3|TRBV7-2
TGTGCCAGCAGCCTCCCGTCGGGACTAGTAGCAGATACGCAGTATTTT
CASSLPSGLVADTQYF
>-|many|TRBJ2-1|TRBV7-9
TGTGCCAGCAGCTTAGTGGCCATTTGGGATGAGCAGTTCTTC
CASSLVAIWDEQFF
>-|-|TRBJ2-1|TRBV29-1
TGCAGCGTTGAATGGCGCCTGGGTAACAATGAGCAGTTCTTC
CSVEWRLGNNEQFF
>-|-|TRBJ2-7|TRBV20-1
TGCGGTGCTAGAGAGGATATTCTTTTAGCCGGCGAGCGGTACTTC
CGAREDILLAGERYF
>-|medium-sized|TRBJ2-5|TRBV14
TGTGCCAGCAGCCAAGTGCCGGGGTCAGAGACCCAGTACTTC
CASSQVPGSETQYF
>TRBD1|many|TRBJ2-7|TRBV27
TGTGCCAGCAGCCTGACCGGGACAGGGGTCTACGAGCAGTACTTC
CASSLTGTGVYEQYF
>TRBD1|-|TRBJ2-7|TRBV4-3
TGCGCCAGCAGCCAAAGTTATGGACAGGGGGCGTCGTACTTC
CASSQSYGQGASYF
>-|once|TRBJ2-1|TRBV4-1
TGCGCCAGCAGCCAAGAAACTAGCTACAATGAGCAGTTCTTC
CASSQETSYNEQFF
>TRBD1|many|TRBJ2-7|TRBV28
TGTGCCAGCAGTTTCCCTCGCGACAGGGAAGGCTACGAGCAGTACTTC
CASSFPRDREGYEQYF
>-|few|TRBJ1-5|TRBV27
TGTGCCAGCAGCCCCTATAGCAATCAGCACCAGCATTTT
CASSPYSNQHQHF
>TRBD2|few|TRBJ2-7|TRBV20-1
TGCAGTGCCTCCGGGACTAGCGGAGATTGGAATTACTACGAGCAGTACTTC
CSASGTSGDWNYYEQYF